The 26 T cell receptor beta chains presented below share a single source sample, sequenced in a study of control samples from healthy donors and cancer patients. Libraries were prepared by immunoSEQ multiplex PCR; TCRdb keeps only in-frame clonotypes and omits some of them. The sample contains around 180,000 clones, around 88% of which appear only once. Source material: blood. The receptor source for this set is a woman aged 25 to 45 in good health.

This chain joins TRBV14 and TRBJ2-7, with TRBD1 matching 8 bases. J lost 4 bases, V lost 4 bases, and 9 bases had no gene match. Looked up from germline, CDR1 is SGHDN and CDR2 is FVKESK. This CDR3 is built from 15 residues. The CDR3 sequence is CASSPIGQGEYEQYF. The CDR3 DNA is TGTGCCAGCAGCCCCATTGGACAGGGAGAATACGAGCAGTACTTC.

The chain couples TRBV12-3 or TRBV12-4 to TRBJ1-5; no clear D. CDR3 length equals 12 residues. Trimming took off 5 bases at V and 4 bases at J, with 6 bases between the two ends. This CDR3 reads CASSRANQPQHF. The CDR3 DNA reads as TGTGCCAGCAGTCGGGCAAATCAGCCCCAGCATTTT.

This rearrangement joins TRBV7-2 to TRBJ2-1, with 9 bases identical to TRBD2. The CDR3 has 15 amino acids. Germline assignment: CDR1 SGHTA and CDR2 FQGNSA. Trimming at V came to 1 base and at J to 8 bases, leaving 6 bases not matched to a gene. For the CDR3, the DNA is TGTGCCAGCAGCTTAGGCGGGAGGGCCAGGGATGAGCAGTTCTTC. Translating gives CASSLGGRARDEQFF.

This chain joins TRBV19 and TRBJ1-1, with TRBD1 identical over 8 bases. With 2 bases clipped from V and 4 bases from J, the junction kept 6 bases outside the gene matches. Germline-derived CDR1 and CDR2 are LNHDA and SQIVND (reference sequence). The CDR3 is made up of 15 amino acids. The CDR3 nucleotides read TGTGCCAGTAGTATAATCCAGGGGGCCGGCACTGAAGCTTTCTTT. This encodes CASSIIQGAGTEAFF.

The J gene is TRBJ1-5, the V gene TRBV7-9, with D uncertain. Germline CDR1 is SEHNR and CDR2 is FQNEAQ (reference sequence). Trimming removed 5 bases from V and 0 bases from J, with 8 bases in between. The CDR3 extends over 14 amino acids. The CDR3 DNA is TGTGCCAGCAGCGAATATTATAGCAATCAGCCCCAGCATTTT. This codes for CASSEYYSNQPQHF.

This sequence joins TRBV6-5 and TRBJ2-2; the D gene is possibly TRBD2 (5 bases). With 6 bases removed from V and 4 bases from J, the gap between germline ends came to 15 bases. The germline CDR1 and CDR2 sequences are MNHEY and SVGAGI. CDR3 size: 15 residues. The CDR3 DNA reads TGTGCCAGCAGAAGAGGACGGCGGGTCACCGGGGAGCTGTTTTTT. Translated: CASRRGRRVTGELFF.

The rearrangement links TRBV28 to TRBJ2-7, with D possibly TRBD1 on 6 matching bases. V was pared by 4 bases and J by 2 bases, with 9 bases between. Germline lookup yields CDR1 MDHEN and CDR2 SYDVKM. The CDR3 runs to 13 residues. The CDR3 protein is CASSYTGPYEQYF. The CDR3 region has the DNA TGTGCCAGCAGTTATACAGGGCCCTACGAGCAGTACTTC.

This rearrangement joins TRBV7-2 to TRBJ2-3; either TRBD1 or TRBD2 may fit D (5 bases each). V lost 1 base and J lost 5, with 13 bases in between. The CDR3 is made up of 15 amino acids. Germline V CDR1 and CDR2: SGHTA, FQGNSA. The CDR3 region is CASSLGGFGGDTQYF. The CDR3 coding sequence is TGTGCCAGCAGCTTAGGGGGGTTCGGAGGAGATACGCAGTATTTT.

This clone was found once. The chain has TRBV9 and TRBJ1-2; D ambiguous. V lost 0 bases, J lost 8 bases, and 17 bases lay in between. Germline V gene sequence: CDR1 SGDLS, CDR2 YYNGEE. The CDR3 loop spans 15 amino acids. The CDR3 here is CASSVGSGSGFGYTF. The CDR3 bases are TGTGCCAGCAGCGTAGGATCAGGTTCTGGATTCGGCTACACCTTC.

This clone has only one observation. V is TRBV19 and J is TRBJ1-2, with D perhaps matching TRBD1 (6 bases). The V gene lost 4 bases and the J gene lost 2 bases, with 14 bases spanning the gap. This CDR3 is 15 amino acids long. The germline CDR1 and CDR2 sequences are LNHDA and SQIVND (reference sequence). The CDR3 region is CASSTTGGQNYGYTF. CDR3 DNA sequence: TGTGCCAGTAGTACGACTGGGGGGCAGAACTATGGCTACACCTTC.

J is TRBJ1-1 and V is TRBV6-5, with a possible D match to TRBD1 (6 bases). The CDR3 is made up of 13 amino acids. V was shortened by 6 bases and J by 5 bases, with 13 bases between the two germline ends. Germline V gene sequence: CDR1 MNHEY, CDR2 SVGAGI. CDR3 sequence: CASRHNTGTEAFF. The CDR3 nucleotides are TGTGCCAGCAGGCACAACACAGGGACTGAAGCTTTCTTT.

The V and J genes are TRBV9 and TRBJ1-3; D may be TRBD1 (6 bases). CDR3 length: 15 residues. The V gene lost 0 bases and the J gene lost 2 bases, with 9 bases spanning the gap. In germline, CDR1 is SGDLS, CDR2 YYNGEE. DNA for the CDR3: TGTGCCAGCAGCGTAGGGGGGCAGGCTGGAAACACCATATATTTT. Its protein product is CASSVGGQAGNTIYF.

V and J are TRBV5-1 and TRBJ2-5; 7 nucleotides agree with TRBD1. This CDR3 comprises 14 residues. Per the germline V gene, CDR1 is SGHRS and CDR2 is YFSETQ. V dropped 2 bases and J dropped 2; count of bases not matched to a gene: 3. CDR3 loop: CASSLTGQQETQYF. The CDR3 DNA is TGCGCCAGCAGCTTAACGGGACAGCAAGAGACCCAGTACTTC.

The chain employs TRBV12-3 or TRBV12-4 and TRBJ2-1; unclear D gene. This CDR3 has 12 amino acids. Trimming removed 3 bases at V and 10 bases at J, with 10 bases between. The CDR3 spells CASSLGRWEQFF. The CDR3 region has the DNA TGTGCCAGCAGTTTGGGCCGCTGGGAGCAGTTCTTC.

V gene TRBV5-1 combines with J gene TRBJ1-3; D gene unclear. The germline V gene has CDR1 SGHRS and CDR2 YFSETQ. CDR3 length equals 16 residues. V was pared by 0 bases and J by 2 bases, with 12 bases between. The CDR3: CASSLAATRAGNTIYF. In nucleotides, the CDR3 is TGCGCCAGCAGCTTGGCCGCAACGAGGGCTGGAAACACCATATATTTT.

The chain has TRBV5-4 and TRBJ2-3; 7 bases are shared with TRBD1. Per the germline V gene, CDR1 is SGHNT and CDR2 is YYREEE (reference sequence). V dropped 1 base and J dropped 4; count of bases not matched to a gene: 0. This CDR3 is 13 amino acids long. The CDR3, as DNA: TGTGCCAGCAGCTTGAGGGGGCCAGATACGCAGTATTTT. Residues: CASSLRGPDTQYF.

The rearrangement joins TRBV2 to TRBJ2-1; the D is unclear. Trimming took off 2 bases at V and 4 bases at J, with 6 bases between the two ends. This CDR3 spans 13 amino acids. Germline V gene lookup returns CDR1 SNHLY and CDR2 FYNNEI. The CDR3 DNA is TGTGCCAGCAGTGAACGAGAATACAATGAGCAGTTCTTC. Translating it yields CASSEREYNEQFF.

The rearrangement links TRBV9 to TRBJ2-2; D unclear. Germline V gene data show CDR1 as SGDLS and CDR2 as YYNGEE. This CDR3 region has 16 residues. V gave up 0 bases and J gave up 0 bases, with 9 bases separating them. The CDR3 DNA is TGTGCCAGCAGCGTAGGTGGGAACGCGAACACCGGGGAGCTGTTTTTT. It is translated as CASSVGGNANTGELFF.

The chain links TRBV7-9 to TRBJ2-5; D gene ambiguous. The V end was cut by 1 base, the J end by 1 base, with 10 bases between. Looked up from germline, CDR1 is SEHNR and CDR2 is FQNEAQ (reference sequence). The CDR3 covers 15 residues. CDR3 protein: CASSLDGQVQETQYF. CDR3 DNA sequence: TGTGCCAGCAGCTTAGATGGCCAGGTCCAAGAGACCCAGTACTTC. Filled out from reference TRBV7-9 and TRBJ2-5, the complete variable domain reads DTGVSQNPRHKITKRGQNVTFRCDPISEHNRLYWYRQTLGQGPEFLTYFQNEAQLEKSRLLSDRFSAERPKGSFSTLEIQRTEQGDSAMYLCASSLDGQVQETQYFGPGTRLLVL.

V and J are TRBV18 and TRBJ1-6; 10 bases are shared with TRBD1. V trimming: 3 bases; J trimming: 10 bases; junction bases outside the gene matches: 3. CDR3 length: 14 residues. From germline, CDR1 is KGHSH and CDR2 LQKENI. The CDR3 bases are TGTGCCAGCTCACCCGGGACAGGGGAATCACCCCTCCACTTT. Protein sequence: CASSPGTGESPLHF.

V is TRBV19 and J is TRBJ2-7, with a tentative D call TRBD2 (6 bases). CDR3 length: 14 residues. Trimming left V 4 bases short and J 0 bases short, with 10 bases between. Germline V gives CDR1 LNHDA, CDR2 SQIVND (reference sequence). The DNA for the CDR3 is TGTGCCAGTAGTACCGGCGGGGCCTCCTACGAGCAGTACTTC. Its translation: CASSTGGASYEQYF.

The rearrangement joins TRBV10-3 to TRBJ2-5; 9 bases map to TRBD2. Germline V lookup: CDR1 ENHRY, CDR2 SYGVKD. The J segment lost 2 bases and the V segment lost 6 bases, leaving 10 bases of the junction unmatched. The CDR3 loop spans 16 amino acids. This CDR3 is CAISDRLAGSQETQYF. In DNA, the CDR3 is TGTGCCATCAGCGACCGCCTAGCGGGGAGTCAAGAGACCCAGTACTTC.

This clone was seen more than once but under ten times. This chain links TRBV6-4 with TRBJ1-2; 8 bases are shared with TRBD1. This CDR3 comprises 14 residues. The ends lost 5 bases at V and 2 bases at J; junction bases unmatched: 4. Per germline, CDR1 MRHNA and CDR2 SNTAGT. Written as DNA, the CDR3 is TGTGCCAGCAGTCCAGGGGGCCTGAACTATGGCTACACCTTC. Translation: CASSPGGLNYGYTF.

The V call is TRBV19, the J call TRBJ2-2; no reliable D call. Germline CDR1 is LNHDA and CDR2 is SQIVND (reference sequence). There are 14 residues in the CDR3. Trimming shortened V by 0 bases and J by 9 bases, and 11 bases separated the two germline ends. The CDR3 nucleotides are TGTGCCAGTAGTATAGAGGTCACAAGATGGGAGCTGTTTTTT. This translates into CASSIEVTRWELFF.

This clone has a handful of counts. The chain links TRBV5-4 to TRBJ1-2; D gene unclear. CDR3 length: 16 amino acids. Germline V CDR1 and CDR2: SGHNT, YYREEE (reference sequence). Trimming took off 0 bases at V and 4 bases at J, with 16 bases between the two ends. CDR3: CASSLEFEASGYGYTF. In nucleotides, the CDR3 is TGTGCCAGCAGCTTGGAGTTCGAAGCCTCGGGCTATGGCTACACCTTC.

In DNA form, the CDR3 reads TGTGCCAGCAGTAGGGCCGGAACCTACGAGCAGTACTTC. Translation gives CASSRAGTYEQYF. The V gene is TRBV5-6, the J gene TRBJ2-7; no clear D. With 5 bases removed from V and 2 bases from J, the gap between germline ends came to 11 bases. This CDR3 is 13 amino acids long. Germline CDR1 is SGHDT and CDR2 is YYEEEE.